This T cell receptor beta chain was identified in a study of blood T cell repertoires in COVID-19. Whole-study context: Acute and convalescent COVID-19 samples came from the United States, Italy and Spain.

The study counted Cohort 3 donors as recovered given two negative PCRs, clearance, or symptom resolution. The CDR3 has 17 residues. Trimming pared 0 bases from V and 0 bases from J, leaving 16 bases between. Germline V gene data show CDR1 as SGHRS and CDR2 as YFSETQ. As processed by the authors: Amplification of reference gene primers provided the estimated nucleated cell counts. Data came from immunoSEQ multiplex PCR; TCRdb stores just in-frame clones and leaves some out. V and J calls and clone size follow that table, whereas D and trimming were derived from the DNA. Counted here are a few hundred thousand clones, 75% to 90% occurring once; the ten biggest clones make up around 5.1%.

This sequence originates from a woman between 50 and 59 years old who had recovered from COVID-19. The chain recombines TRBV5-1 with TRBJ2-7, with a weak D call TRBD1 (6 bases). Input material: PBMCs or T cells enriched from blood (not recorded which). The CDR3 loop reads CASSLEPTGPNSYEQYF. The CDR3 DNA sequence: TGCGCCAGCAGCTTGGAGCCGACAGGACCCAACTCCTACGAGCAGTACTTC.